The T cell receptor beta chain under discussion was sequenced for a study of blood T cell repertoires in COVID-19. The overall study: Sites across the United States, Italy and Spain contributed samples from acute and convalescent COVID-19.

Followed longitudinally, the Seattle patients had been enrolled during active infection. As handled by the study authors: Estimated nucleated cell counts came from reference gene primer amplification. Assay used: immunoSEQ multiplex PCR; TCRdb lists only in-frame clones, some missing. Clonal size and the V and J genes are those of that table, whereas D and trimming came from the DNA. In the table there are about 300,000 clones, about nine tenths of which are singletons. The germline V and J ends were trimmed by 7 bases and 1 base, with 22 bases remaining between them. This CDR3 comprises 17 residues.

The chain recombines TRBV23-1 with TRBJ2-5; D might be TRBD2 (6 bases). TRBV23-1 is placed among ORFs of uncertain function. The TCR sequence derives from a woman aged 50 to 65 with COVID-19, enrolled during active disease. The sequencing sample was made of peripheral blood. The CDR3 here is CASTLPSGWGAQETQYF. The CDR3 region has the DNA TGCGCCAGCACCCTACCAAGCGGGTGGGGCGCCCAAGAGACCCAGTACTTC.